This record covers a single T cell receptor (beta chain). This clone has more than one count but fewer than ten. Its recognized antigen is unknown. No qualities accompany the bases; no much larger clone lies one base away. In this study, focal radiation therapy paired with CTLA-4 blockade (ipilimumab) was tested in patients who had chemo-refractory metastatic non-small-cell lung cancer. The method was the immunoSEQ multiplex PCR assay. Sourced from immuneACCESS, this table was stored by TCRdb with only in-frame sequences that have V and J called. A share of the clones is absent; for the studies checked, an unresolved V gene accounts for under half, and the remainder has no known explanation. The sample yields 35,000 to 40,000 clones; just over 85% were counted once. The biggest ten clones account for 20% to 25% of the sample. This sample was taken from a study of radiotherapy plus CTLA-4 blockade in lung cancer (dated by TCRdb to the late 2010s). In terms of the full investigation: Objective responses occurred in 15% to 20% of enrolled patients, and 31% achieved disease control.

V and J are trimmed by 5 bases and 6 bases, and the gene matches miss 12 bases of the junction. From the germline V gene, CDR1 is SGHTA and CDR2 is FQGNSA. Reading from cysteine to phenylalanine, the CDR3 counts 17 amino acids. Of all the DNA, just the CDR3 is kept, 51 bases in frame from base 1. Study-wide conclusions, independent of this receptor: After treatment with radiotherapy and ipilimumab, TCR clones that originated in tumors expanded in peripheral blood. The strongest predictors of response, as reported, were early dynamic changes in blood T cell clones along with a rise in serum interferon-beta after radiation.

This clonotype was sampled from a human donor with non-small cell lung cancer whose response to radiotherapy plus ipilimumab could not be evaluated. The source material was peripheral blood, sampled from a patient treated with radiotherapy plus ipilimumab. Recombination joined TRBV7-2 with TRBJ2-2; TRBD1 aligns with 10 central bases. The sequenced DNA: TGTGCCAGCAGCCTACGACAGGGGGCTTTCTTTCCCGGGGAGCTGTTTTTT. Translated, this gives CASSLRQGAFFPGELFF.